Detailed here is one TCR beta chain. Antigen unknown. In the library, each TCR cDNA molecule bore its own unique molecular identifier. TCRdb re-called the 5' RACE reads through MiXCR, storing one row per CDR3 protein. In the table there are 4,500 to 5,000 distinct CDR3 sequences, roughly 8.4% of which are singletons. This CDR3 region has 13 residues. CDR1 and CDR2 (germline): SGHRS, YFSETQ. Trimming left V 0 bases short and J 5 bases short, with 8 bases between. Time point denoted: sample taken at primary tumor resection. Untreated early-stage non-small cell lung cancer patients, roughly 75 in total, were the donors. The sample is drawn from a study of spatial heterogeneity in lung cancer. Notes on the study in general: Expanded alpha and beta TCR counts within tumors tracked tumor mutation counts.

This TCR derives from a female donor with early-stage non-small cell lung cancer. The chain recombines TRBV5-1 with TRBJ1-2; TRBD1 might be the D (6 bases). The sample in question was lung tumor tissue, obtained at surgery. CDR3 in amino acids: CASSLDREYGYTF. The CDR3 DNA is TGCGCCAGCAGCTTGGACAGGGAGTATGGCTACACCTTC.